This T cell receptor (beta chain) was obtained from a study of blood T cell repertoires in COVID-19. Whole-study context: The United States, Italy and Spain provided the acute and convalescent COVID-19 samples.

V lost 6 bases to trimming and J lost 5 bases, with 19 bases between them. Germline values: CDR1 SNHLY, CDR2 FYNNEI. CDR3 length equals 16 residues. Participant ages covered about 18 to 89 years across 24 US areas. A single count supports this clone. TCRdb's table, derived via immunoSEQ multiplex PCR, lists solely in-frame clones and lacks some. Among about 400,000 clones listed, 88% were seen once. The rearrangement uses TRBV2 and TRBJ1-4, with D hard to call. Sequencing input: PBMCs or T cells enriched from blood (not recorded which). This sequence was found in a woman aged 40 to 50 with acute COVID-19. The CDR3 loop reads CASSSDIEFLNEKLFF. CDR3 DNA: TGTGCCAGCAGCTCAGACATCGAGTTTTTAAATGAAAAACTGTTTTTT.